This T cell receptor beta chain was captured in a study of cytomegalovirus exposure and HLA in healthy donors (dated 2017 in TCRdb). About the investigation overall: In an earlier analysis of about 560 of the donors, approximately 260 Gb of sequence data and 117 million unique TCR beta sequences from roughly 180 million T cells were reported. An early release that covered about 600 HLA-typed donors contained about 300 gigabases of sequencing data and tens of millions of unique TCR sequences. Of the roughly 400 genotyped donors, 81% were placed in the genetic ancestry cluster associated with self-reported Caucasian donors. The study aimed to test whether signatures of past pathogen exposure could be identified by cataloging public T cell receptors. The study used immunosequencing to profile the T cell repertoires of some 600 subjects and linked those repertoires to cytomegalovirus serostatus. Besides the first cohort of roughly 660 subjects, a separate validation cohort made up of 120 different subjects was used. To predict cytomegalovirus infection status, the study brought together high-throughput TCR immunosequencing, statistical association of individual TCRs with disease status, and machine learning. To study patterns of TCR occurrence, a later analysis re-analyzed previously published TCR beta repertoires from more than 550 donors and added high-resolution HLA genotyping. In the later analysis, no new phenotypic data were used to find candidate immune exposures; instead, reliance was placed on TCR beta sequences and their occurrence across donors. An earlier analysis of 587 of the donors applied high-throughput TCR beta sequencing to assess whether each TCR beta V gene segment acted as functional or pseudogenic. Donor age, sex, ethnicity and CMV serostatus were compiled alongside the repertoire data. A later genetic analysis used genome-wide SNP genotypes for about 65% of the 666 donors, treating that subset as a discovery cohort. Every repertoire in the discovery cohort had been generated on one and the same sequencing platform. HLA typing covered class I and class II loci at four-digit resolution. Typing coverage varied by locus: roughly 629-630 donors for A, B, C, DRB1 and DQB1; roughly 520 for DQA1; nearly 610 for DPA1; roughly 450 for DPB1. Because of strong linkage in the cohort, roughly five DR-DQ haplotypes were treated as single units for association and clustering. On average, roughly 240,000 unique TCR beta nucleotide sequences were sequenced per donor among some 430 genotyped donors of the cohort, with about 17% of those sequences being non-productive.

Libraries were prepared through the immunoSEQ multiplex PCR assay. For the multiplex PCR, a mixture combining 60 forward primers for TCR Vbeta segments and 13 reverse primers for TCR Jbeta segments was used. The CDR3 region of rearranged TCR beta genes was amplified from genomic DNA by a multiplex PCR assay. Amplified TCR beta libraries were sequenced as 87-base-pair reads on the Illumina HiSeq System. The paper's processing steps were these. A later analysis counted tens of millions of unique TCR beta chains across the 550 to 800 repertoires, and 9.5 million to 11 million of these chains were shared by at least two donors. Raw reads were error-corrected and collapsed into unique sequences by a nearest-neighbor algorithm in which closely related sequences were merged to remove PCR and sequencing errors. To assign V, D and J gene segments, CDR3 sequences were aligned to IMGT reference sequences. Each retained sequence needed at least a six-nucleotide match to both a V gene segment and a J gene segment. A rearrangement counted as productive if the CDR3 had no stop codons and remained in frame with V and J, and every other rearrangement counted as non-productive. Following IMGT convention, CDR3 was defined as the stretch from the second conserved V-encoded cysteine to the conserved J-encoded phenylalanine. Sequences without an unambiguous match to a single V gene segment were excluded from the earlier analysis of several hundred of the donors. An earlier analysis of 587 of the donors classified V segments as functional when productive rearrangements were above 56.7% and as segregating when the standard deviation between donors was above 5%. To diagnose cytomegalovirus status from the catalog of TCR beta chain sequences, a statistical classification framework was built. A later analysis assigned V and J genes by comparing TCR nucleotide sequences with IMGT/GENE-DB human TR gene sequences. In a later analysis, CDR3 sequences and most-parsimonious VDJ recombination scenarios were assigned using the TCRdist pipeline. In a later analysis, each TCR beta chain was defined by its CDR3 amino acid sequence together with its V-gene family, and reads without a unique V-gene family were excluded. In a later analysis, fewer than 600 highly shared, low-generation-probability nucleotide sequences were removed to address suspected cross-contamination and a sequencing artifact. In a later analysis, a clonal expansion index for each public chain was calculated from normalized within-repertoire ranks of inferred template counts. In a later analysis, generation probabilities were computed with a VDJ recombination model fitted to out-of-frame rearrangements, and the resulting probabilities were checked against IGoR. Hypergeometric tests were used in a later analysis to score TCR-TCR, TCR-HLA and TCR-CMV co-occurrence, with a repertoire-size bias correction applied to the TCR pairs. False discovery rates were estimated in a later analysis by permuting HLA or CMV assignments 20 times. A later analysis grouped co-occurring TCRs with DBSCAN, adding TCRdist sequence similarity when clustering within HLA-allele-positive subsets. Repertoires with fewer than 30,000 or more than 120,000 public chains, plus five repertoires with anomalous nucleotide sharing, were excluded from co-occurrence clustering. TCRdb limited this immuneACCESS table to in-frame rearrangements with V and J called. A share of clones is missing; checked studies link under half to unresolved V genes, and the rest is unexplained. The V and J calls and the clone size are those of that table, but D and trimming were determined from the DNA. Present in this sample are 150,000 to 250,000 clones, 75% to 90% of which were seen just once. 6.5% of the sample is held by the ten biggest clonotypes.

The cohort was made up of approximately 670 healthy bone marrow donors. Cohort members were all nominally healthy when sampled, although unrecorded immune exposures were likely present. The donor was CMV seropositive and belonged to the group of 250 to 300 seropositive cohort members. Each donor provided a peripheral blood sample, and peripheral blood mononuclear cells were used for TCR beta sequencing. The Qiagen DNeasy Blood Extraction Kit was used to extract genomic DNA from the blood cell samples. This clone occurred once. Its specific antigen is unknown. No base-level quality is on record; no much larger clone is a single base apart. General findings and caveats noted by the study authors: The presence/absence analyses assumed that sequencing depth was roughly uniform across donors, and that assumption may not be true. V-gene and J-gene trimming of TCR beta chains was associated with a missense DCLRE1C variant in a later genetic analysis, and the association was replicated in an independent cohort. Because HLA typing was missing for some donors at each locus, association tests included only the typed subset. Correlated functional status among segregating V segments might be attributable to linkage disequilibrium, but an unknown experimental factor could not be ruled out. Some IMGT-functional V segments, including TRBV6-2 and TRBV6-3, could not be told apart with the 87-base-pair reads, so those segments were excluded. According to a later genetic analysis, donors in an Asian-associated ancestry cluster had fewer N-insertions in productive TCRs than the roughly 670-donor mean. CMV serostatus was the only immune exposure information available for the cohort. In this cohort, only TCR beta chains were sequenced, and detectable features were limited by the absence of alpha or paired-chain data. The study gave a list of 150 to 200 TCR beta chains associated with cytomegalovirus. A later analysis found that TCR association rates varied across HLA loci, with DRB1 alleles showing the most associated TCRs and HLA-C alleles the fewest. In vitro tests confirmed that a few of the cytomegalovirus-associated TCR beta chains recognize cytomegalovirus antigens. A further reported finding was that TCR beta sequences accurately predicted the HLA-A and HLA-B alleles for most subjects in the first cohort. About 17 rarely observed V segments, including chromosome 9 orphons, were excluded from the earlier analysis of some 590 of the donors because counts were too low. Most TCR sequences were observed very rarely across donors, whereas some public TCRs were present in many individuals. The classifier was reported to diagnose cytomegalovirus status with high specificity and sensitivity in both the original and validation cohorts. In a later analysis, several top co-occurrence clusters were reported to appear linked to parvovirus B19, influenza, CMV and Epstein-Barr virus. According to the authors, the approach could potentially be generalized to other disease states and immunological phenotypes. A group of highly shared sequence variants was considered likely to be a technical artifact of the sequencing pipeline. In an earlier analysis of some 550 of the donors, most TCR beta V segments were observed in productive rearrangements about 90% or about 30% of the time, broadly matching IMGT annotations. A later analysis associated about 17,000 TCR beta sequences with specific HLA alleles at a false discovery rate of 0.05. Strong co-occurrence of HLA alleles, especially DR and DQ, made assigning TCR associations to individual alleles difficult. In a later analysis, HLA-associated TCR beta chains showed more clonal expansion and lower generation probabilities than non-associated chains that were equally common. In a later analysis, most CMV-associated TCR beta chains were found to appear HLA-restricted, with HLA associations seemingly driven largely by CMV exposure.

The germline V gene sets CDR1 to SGDLS and CDR2 to YYNGEE. V is reduced by 5 bases and J by 0 bases, leaving a spacing of 12 bases between them. Including cysteine and phenylalanine, the CDR3 has 14 amino acids. CDR3 DNA is the only sequence kept; it has 42 bases, read in frame from the first base. The chain employs TRBV9 and TRBJ2-7, with the D gene not clear enough to name. Source material: PBMCs. This receptor was identified in a woman in her forties or fifties in good health and CMV-seropositive. CDR3 protein: CASSENLNSYEQYF. The nucleotide sequence reads TGTGCCAGCAGTGAAAACTTAAACTCCTACGAGCAGTACTTC.